This T cell receptor beta chain derives from a study of blood T cell repertoires in COVID-19. Study-wide context: Acute and convalescent COVID-19 samples came from the United States, Italy and Spain.

Germline V CDR1 and CDR2: LNHDA, SQIVND (reference sequence). Trimming pared 1 base from V and 1 base from J, leaving 10 bases between. The length of the CDR3 is 15 residues. Seattle researchers signed up patients amid active infection and tracked them longitudinally. This clone was counted a few times. In the study's own analysis: Amplified reference gene primers provided the basis for estimating nucleated cell counts. The method was immunoSEQ multiplex PCR; TCRdb's version includes in-frame clones alone and lacks a portion of them. The V and J calls and clone size are taken from that table; D and trimming were inferred from the DNA. There are over 90,000 clones in the sample; roughly 79% occur only once, and around 4.7% lies in the top ten.

The chain couples TRBV19 to TRBJ2-5; D unresolved. The sequence was obtained from a man aged 80 or over with COVID-19, enrolled during active disease. The sequenced sample was peripheral blood. CDR3 nucleotide sequence: TGTGCCAGTAGTATAGGGGTACAGCCCCAAGAGACCCAGTACTTC. Translation: CASSIGVQPQETQYF.